The 31 T cell receptor beta chains presented below share a single source sample, sequenced in a study of CD8+CD57+ T cells in acquired aplastic anemia. TCR beta VDJ and CDR3 were profiled, and genomic DNA was the template. TCRdb passed the reads through MiXCR, listing each CDR3 protein once. Of about 270,000 distinct CDR3 sequences listed, 82% are singletons. Whoever was chosen for sequencing had shown CD8+CD57+ cell expansion by flow cytometry. Source material: sorted CD4+, CD8+, or CD8+CD57+ T cells (not recorded which) from PBMCs. The receptors come from a human donor with aplastic anemia.

Turning to this clonotype: At one end the junction does not follow the germline gene, possibly because of a read error. V gene TRBV7-3 combines with J gene TRBJ2-5, with a tentative D call TRBD2 (6 bases). The V gene's germline CDR1 is SGHTA and CDR2 FQGTGA. This CDR3 has 15 residues. CDR3 nucleotides: TGTGCCAGCAGTTCAGGCGGGACTTGGGGAGAGCCCCAGTACTTC. Amino acids: CASSSGGTWGEPQYF.

The V call is TRBV7-3, the J call TRBJ2-7; D not resolved. Trimming took 6 bases from V and 5 from J, leaving 8 bases between them. CDR1 is SGHTA, CDR2 FQGTGA, per germline. This CDR3 contains 11 residues. The DNA for the CDR3 is TGTGCCAGCAGTTACCTCAACGAGCAGTACTTC. Translating gives CASSYLNEQYF.

Note on this clonotype: At one of its ends the junction is not consistent with the germline gene, which may arise from a read error. The V gene is TRBV7-8, the J gene TRBJ2-3; the D gene is possibly TRBD1 (6 bases). The V gene's germline CDR1 is SGHVS and CDR2 FQNEAQ. This CDR3 is built from 14 residues. CDR3 amino acids: CASSFPPDGTTLSF. The CDR3 bases are TGTGCCAGCAGCTTTCCGCCAGACGGGACAACCCTGTCCTTT.

On this clonotype itself: The missing conserved phenylalanine or tryptophan at the end of this CDR3 makes a read error likely. Because the CDR3's place on the DNA is in doubt, the DNA is left out and the CDR3 is given as listed by TCRdb. This chain connects TRBV7-2 to TRBJ2-3. Germline CDR1 reads SGHTA; CDR2 reads FQGNSA. 14 amino acids form the CDR3, both terminal residues included. This CDR3 is CASSLAGYRDREYI.

Concerning this clonotype itself: The junction departs from the called germline gene at one end, perhaps through a read error. V is TRBV7-8 and J is TRBJ2-3; tentative D call: TRBD1 (5 bases). Looked up from germline, CDR1 is SGHVS and CDR2 is FQNEAQ. The CDR3 has 13 residues. CDR3 DNA: TGTGCCAGCAGCTTAGGGGGCGGAGCCGCGCCGCAGTTT. The encoded protein is CASSLGGGAAPQF.

In regard to this clonotype: Germline and junction disagree at one end, which may indicate a read error. The chain has TRBV20-1 and TRBJ2-7; D unresolved. Germline-derived CDR1 and CDR2 are DFQATT and SNEGSKA (reference sequence). This CDR3 contains 12 residues. Here the CDR3 reads CSASSWGREKYF. DNA for the CDR3: TGCAGTGCCAGTAGTTGGGGTCGCGAGAAGTACTTC.

About this clonotype: This could be a read error, since a much larger clone is one nucleotide away. The chain is built from TRBV5-4 and TRBJ2-5; TRBD2 matches 7 bases. The CDR3 covers 14 residues. Looked up from germline, CDR1 is SGHNT and CDR2 is YYREEE (reference sequence). V was pared by 2 bases and J by 2 bases, with 3 bases of the junction left unmatched. For the CDR3, the DNA is TGTGCCAGCAGCTTAACTAGCGAGCAAGAGACCCAGTACTTC. Amino acid sequence: CASSLTSEQETQYF.

For this clonotype: No conserved phenylalanine or tryptophan is present at the end of the CDR3, so a read error is the likely explanation. Because the CDR3's place on the DNA is in doubt, the DNA is left out and the CDR3 is given as listed by TCRdb. The V and J genes are TRBV7-8 and TRBJ2-5; TRBD1 was called by the table and not checked on the DNA. From germline, CDR1 is SGHVS and CDR2 FQNEAQ. The length of the CDR3 is 12 amino acids, counting both ends. The CDR3 protein is CASSFPPDSQAL.

Regarding this clonotype: One end of the junction varies from germline; a read error may be responsible. The rearrangement links TRBV7-9 to TRBJ2-7; the D call may be TRBD1 or TRBD2 (5 bases each). Germline V gives CDR1 SEHNR, CDR2 FQNEAQ (reference sequence). The CDR3 spans 14 residues. The CDR3 bases are TGTGCCACCAGCGGCCGGGGCCTCGCCGACGAGGAGTACTTC. Protein product: CATSGRGLADEEYF.

V usage is TRBV11-2 and J usage is TRBJ1-1, with 7 bases fitting TRBD1. V gave up 1 base and J gave up 10 bases; unmatched junction bases: 9. Germline CDR1 and CDR2: SGHAT and FQNNGV. This CDR3 spans 14 amino acids. CDR3 nucleotide sequence: TGTGCCAGCAGCTTAGGGAGACAGGGCTTAGGAGCTTTCTTT. Amino acids: CASSLGRQGLGAFF.

The V and J genes are TRBV2 and TRBJ2-3; D may be TRBD2 (6 bases). The ends were cut back, 5 bases at V and 2 bases at J, with 14 bases in the middle. CDR3 length: 15 amino acids. CDR1 is SNHLY and CDR2 is FYNNEI in the germline V gene. This CDR3 is CASSRDSDITDTQYF. The CDR3 DNA is TGTGCCAGCAGTAGGGACTCGGACATCACAGATACGCAGTATTTT.

About this clonotype itself: Because it lacks the conserved phenylalanine or tryptophan at the end, this CDR3 is likely a read error. The DNA is omitted, as the CDR3 cannot be located on it reliably, and the CDR3 follows TCRdb's listing. This chain connects TRBV7-9 to TRBJ2-3. Per germline, CDR1 SEHNR and CDR2 FQNEAQ (reference sequence). The CDR3 spans 13 residues, counting both ends. CDR3 in amino acids: CASSLGGNGYTFG.

This clonotype appeared a single time. This chain's CDR3 is CASSGVADNSPLHF. The CDR3 bases are TGTGCCAGCAGTGGGGTAGCTGATAATTCACCCCTCCACTTT. The genes are TRBV2 and TRBJ1-6; D uncertain. In germline, CDR1 is SNHLY, CDR2 FYNNEI. This CDR3 region has 14 residues. The germline V and J ends were trimmed by 4 bases and 5 bases, with 9 bases remaining between them.

Comments on this clonotype: Because the CDR3 is missing its conserved closing phenylalanine or tryptophan, this is likely a read error. This sequence joins TRBV7-8 and TRBJ1-2; D possibly corresponds to TRBD1 (6 bases). The CDR3 is made up of 18 amino acids. Germline lookup yields CDR1 SGHVS and CDR2 FQNEAQ. V shed 1 base and J shed 5 bases, with 23 bases lying between them. The CDR3 DNA follows: TGTGCCAGCAGCTTAGACGGGGTAGTCGGGGGGCATGAGTATGGCTACACCGTC. Translation gives CASSLDGVVGGHEYGYTV.

Remarks on this clonotype: Relative to the germline gene, one junction end is altered; a read error may explain this. The CDR3: CASSHTGGPPKQF. CDR3 DNA: TGTGCCAGCAGCCATACAGGGGGTCCGCCCAAGCAGTTT. V gene TRBV7-8 combines with J gene TRBJ1-5, with 8 positions matching TRBD1. The CDR3 length is 13 residues. The germline CDR1 and CDR2 sequences are SGHVS and FQNEAQ.

The genes are TRBV19 and TRBJ2-7; the match to TRBD2 covers 7 bases. This CDR3 region has 15 residues. Germline assignment: CDR1 LNHDA and CDR2 SQIVND (reference sequence). Losses at the gene ends were 6 bases for V and 7 bases for J; bases not matched to a gene: 15. CDR3 DNA: TGTGCCAGTAGCATATCGACCGGGGACTACTATGAGCAGTACTTC. This translates into CASSISTGDYYEQYF.

The chain combines TRBV2 with TRBJ1-6; 7 bases agree with TRBD1. CDR3 size: 17 residues. V gave up 8 bases and J gave up 0 bases; unmatched junction bases: 10. Germline CDR1 and CDR2: SNHLY and FYNNEI. The CDR3, as DNA: TGTGCCAGCGGGGACGGGGGACAGAGCTCCTATAATTCACCCCTCCACTTT. It translates to CASGDGGQSSYNSPLHF. Based on the CDR3 plus reference TRBV2 and TRBJ1-6, the full variable domain is EPEVTQTPSHQVTQMGQEVILRCVPISNHLYFYWYRQILGQKVEFLVSFYNNEISEKSEIFDDQFSVERPDGSNFTLKIRSTKLEDSAMYFCASGDGGQSSYNSPLHFGNGTRLTVT.

The V and J genes are TRBV19 and TRBJ1-2; D gene uncertain. The V end was cut by 1 base, the J end by 12 bases, with 21 bases between. The CDR3 runs to 15 residues. The germline V gene encodes CDR1 LNHDA and CDR2 SQIVND (reference sequence). CDR3 in amino acids: CASSIASGAYNEHTF. As DNA, the CDR3 is TGTGCCAGTAGTATAGCTAGCGGAGCCTACAATGAGCACACCTTC.

The chain links TRBV7-3 to TRBJ2-7; D is tentatively TRBD1 or TRBD2 (5 bases each). The CDR3 is 14 amino acids. Germline loops: CDR1 SGHTA, CDR2 FQGTGA. Trimming took 4 bases from V and 13 from J, leaving 23 bases between them. CDR3 in DNA: TGTGCCAGCAGCTGCCGACGGGGCTCAAACTATGACTACTTC. It codes for CASSCRRGSNYDYF.

Comments on this clonotype: This CDR3 fails to terminate in the conserved phenylalanine or tryptophan, so it likely reflects a read error. No DNA is shown, since the ends of the CDR3 on it are uncertain; the CDR3 is the one TCRdb lists. The chain joins TRBV7-9 to TRBJ2-1. Including both end residues, the CDR3 is 13 amino acids long. Germline V gene sequence: CDR1 SEHNR, CDR2 FQNEAQ (reference sequence). CDR3 in amino acids: CASSFQSSDEKDE.

A note on this clonotype: Mismatch with germline at one junction end may stem from a read error. The chain links TRBV7-9 to TRBJ2-5, with TRBD1 identical over 7 bases. Germline V gives CDR1 SEHNR, CDR2 FQNEAQ (reference sequence). This CDR3 is 14 amino acids long. CDR3 in amino acids: CASSSDRENDYTFF. CDR3 nucleotides: TGTGCCAGCAGCAGTGACAGGGAGAATGACTACACCTTCTTC.

The chain combines TRBV24-1 with TRBJ2-3; 9 nucleotides line up with TRBD2. The trim removed 12 bases at V and 1 base at J, leaving 7 bases unmatched. The CDR3 spans 14 residues. The germline V gene has CDR1 KGHDR and CDR2 SFDVKD. The CDR3 is CAGASSGGTDTQYF. CDR3 sequence (DNA): TGTGCCGGGGCCTCTAGCGGGGGCACAGATACGCAGTATTTT.

V is TRBV2 and J is TRBJ1-1; TRBD1 is a possible D gene (6 bases). The CDR3 is 15 amino acids. Trimming took 8 bases from V and 8 from J, leaving 24 bases between them. Looked up from germline, CDR1 is SNHLY and CDR2 is FYNNEI. The CDR3 protein is CASGVDLTGTQEAFF. In nucleotides, the CDR3 is TGTGCCAGCGGGGTCGATCTCACAGGGACGCAGGAAGCTTTCTTT.

This clonotype was detected once. No conserved phenylalanine or tryptophan ends this CDR3, so it is likely a read error. The limits of the CDR3 on the DNA are not certain, so only TCRdb's listed CDR3 is given. The chain uses TRBV7-8 and TRBJ2-1; TRBD2 is taken as the D call from the table, unchecked against the DNA. The V gene's germline CDR1 is SGHVS and CDR2 FQNEAQ. The length of the CDR3 is 13 amino acids, counting both ends. The CDR3 spells CASSFAGSYGPYV.

The genes are TRBV6-1 and TRBJ1-6, with D uncertain. Germline-derived CDR1 and CDR2 are MNHNS and SASEGT. V was clipped by 6 bases and J by 5 bases, with 14 bases between them. This CDR3 has 15 amino acids. The CDR3 loop is CASSPRTEHNSPLHF. The CDR3 nucleotides are TGTGCCAGCAGCCCGAGGACGGAACATAATTCACCCCTCCACTTT.

The chain links TRBV24-1 to TRBJ2-1; TRBD2 is a possible D gene (6 bases). This CDR3 comprises 20 residues. V was cut by 5 bases and J by 3 bases, with 28 bases left in between. Germline CDR1 reads KGHDR; CDR2 reads SFDVKD. The CDR3, as DNA: TGTGCCACCAGTGCCCCCACCGGGAGTAGAGGGAGCCGGGACTACAATGAGCAGTTCTTC. Amino acid sequence: CATSAPTGSRGSRDYNEQFF.

This sequence joins TRBV7-9 and TRBJ1-1; D ambiguous. Germline CDR1 and CDR2: SEHNR and FQNEAQ (reference sequence). CDR3 length equals 15 residues. V was trimmed by 0 bases and J by 7 bases, leaving 15 bases between them. The CDR3 coding sequence is TGTGCCAGCAGCTTAGCAGGCGGAGAGCAGGATGAAGCTTTCTTT. Its translation: CASSLAGGEQDEAFF.

The J gene is TRBJ2-1, the V gene TRBV2; TRBD1 matches at 8 bases. The DNA end favors TRBJ2-7, so the J call may be wrong. The CDR3 consists of 13 residues. CDR1 and CDR2 (germline): SNHLY, FYNNEI. CDR3 protein: CASSDRGNDTQYF. CDR3 bases: TGTGCCAGCAGCGACAGGGGCAACGATACGCAGTACTTC.

The V call is TRBV7-4, the J call TRBJ1-1, with a tentative D call TRBD1 (5 bases). The CDR3 contains 15 residues. From germline, CDR1 is SGHVT and CDR2 SQSDAQ. Deletions cut 5 bases from V and 14 bases from J, with 27 bases between. The CDR3 protein is CASSVPGGLPQAPFF. The CDR3 bases are TGTGCCAGCAGCGTCCCCGGGGGTTTGCCCCAGGCACCCTTCTTT.

This clonotype has a single count. The V and J genes are TRBV10-3 and TRBJ2-3, with D possibly being TRBD1 (5 bases). The CDR3 totals 15 residues. V shed 4 bases and J shed 1 base, with 12 bases lying between them. CDR1 and CDR2 from the germline V gene are ENHRY and SYGVKD. CDR3 bases: TGTGCCATCAGTGTAGGGGATCTAGGCACAGATACGCAGTATTTT. Its protein is CAISVGDLGTDTQYF.

The rearrangement uses TRBV7-9 and TRBJ2-1, with D perhaps being TRBD1 or TRBD2 (5 bases each). Deletions cut 1 base from V and 13 bases from J, with 23 bases between. Germline-derived CDR1 and CDR2 are SEHNR and FQNEAQ (reference sequence). The CDR3 loop spans 16 amino acids. The CDR3 spells CASSLGGGNGANVQFF. The CDR3 DNA sequence: TGTGCCAGCAGCTTAGGGGGTGGAAACGGGGCCAACGTCCAGTTCTTC.